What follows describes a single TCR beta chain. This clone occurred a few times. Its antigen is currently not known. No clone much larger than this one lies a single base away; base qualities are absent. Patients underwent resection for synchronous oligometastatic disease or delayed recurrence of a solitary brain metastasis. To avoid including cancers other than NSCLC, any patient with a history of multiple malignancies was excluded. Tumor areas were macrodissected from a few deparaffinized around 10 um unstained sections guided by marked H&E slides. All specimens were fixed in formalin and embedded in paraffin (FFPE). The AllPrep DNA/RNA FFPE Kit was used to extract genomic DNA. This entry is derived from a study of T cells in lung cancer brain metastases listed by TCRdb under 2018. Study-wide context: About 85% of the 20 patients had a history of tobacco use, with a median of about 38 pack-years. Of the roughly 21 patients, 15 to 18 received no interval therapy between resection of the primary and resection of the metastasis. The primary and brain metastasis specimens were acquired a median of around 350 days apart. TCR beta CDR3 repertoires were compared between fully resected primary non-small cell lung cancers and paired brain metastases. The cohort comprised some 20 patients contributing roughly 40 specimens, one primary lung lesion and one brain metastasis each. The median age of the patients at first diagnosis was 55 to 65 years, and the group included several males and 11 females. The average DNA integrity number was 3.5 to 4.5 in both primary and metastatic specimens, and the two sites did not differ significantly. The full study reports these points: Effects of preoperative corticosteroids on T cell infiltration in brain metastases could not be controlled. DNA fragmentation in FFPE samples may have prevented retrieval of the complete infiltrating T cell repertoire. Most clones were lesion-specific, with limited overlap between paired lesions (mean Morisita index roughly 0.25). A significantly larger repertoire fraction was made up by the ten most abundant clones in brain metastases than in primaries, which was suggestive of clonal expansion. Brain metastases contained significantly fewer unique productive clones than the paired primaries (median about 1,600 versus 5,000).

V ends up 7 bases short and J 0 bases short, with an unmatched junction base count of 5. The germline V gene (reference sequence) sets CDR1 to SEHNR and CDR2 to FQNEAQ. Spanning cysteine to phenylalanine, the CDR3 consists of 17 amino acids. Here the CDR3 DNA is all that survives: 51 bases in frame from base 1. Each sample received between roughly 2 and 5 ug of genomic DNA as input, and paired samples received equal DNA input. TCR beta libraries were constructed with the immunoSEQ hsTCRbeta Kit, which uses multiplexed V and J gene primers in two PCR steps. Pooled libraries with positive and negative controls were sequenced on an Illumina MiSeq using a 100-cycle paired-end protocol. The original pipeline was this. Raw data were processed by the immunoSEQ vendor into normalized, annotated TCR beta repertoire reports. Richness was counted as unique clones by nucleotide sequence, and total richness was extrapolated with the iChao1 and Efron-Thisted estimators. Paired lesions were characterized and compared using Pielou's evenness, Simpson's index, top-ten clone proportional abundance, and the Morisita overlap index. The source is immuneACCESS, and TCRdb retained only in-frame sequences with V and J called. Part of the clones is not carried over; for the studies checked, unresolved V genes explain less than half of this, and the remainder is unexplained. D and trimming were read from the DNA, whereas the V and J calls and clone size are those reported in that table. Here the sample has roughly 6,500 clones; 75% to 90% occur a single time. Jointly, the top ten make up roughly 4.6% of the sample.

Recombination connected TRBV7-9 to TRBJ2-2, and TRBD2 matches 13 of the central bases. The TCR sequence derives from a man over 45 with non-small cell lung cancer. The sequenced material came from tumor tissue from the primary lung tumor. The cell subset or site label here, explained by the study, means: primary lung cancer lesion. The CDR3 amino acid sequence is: CASTRLAGGPNTGELFF. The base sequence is TGTGCCAGCACCCGACTAGCGGGGGGTCCGAACACCGGGGAGCTGTTTTTT. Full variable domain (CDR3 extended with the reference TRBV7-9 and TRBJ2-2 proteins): DTGVSQNPRHKITKRGQNVTFRCDPISEHNRLYWYRQTLGQGPEFLTYFQNEAQLEKSRLLSDRFSAERPKGSFSTLEIQRTEQGDSAMYLCASTRLAGGPNTGELFFGEGSRLTVL.